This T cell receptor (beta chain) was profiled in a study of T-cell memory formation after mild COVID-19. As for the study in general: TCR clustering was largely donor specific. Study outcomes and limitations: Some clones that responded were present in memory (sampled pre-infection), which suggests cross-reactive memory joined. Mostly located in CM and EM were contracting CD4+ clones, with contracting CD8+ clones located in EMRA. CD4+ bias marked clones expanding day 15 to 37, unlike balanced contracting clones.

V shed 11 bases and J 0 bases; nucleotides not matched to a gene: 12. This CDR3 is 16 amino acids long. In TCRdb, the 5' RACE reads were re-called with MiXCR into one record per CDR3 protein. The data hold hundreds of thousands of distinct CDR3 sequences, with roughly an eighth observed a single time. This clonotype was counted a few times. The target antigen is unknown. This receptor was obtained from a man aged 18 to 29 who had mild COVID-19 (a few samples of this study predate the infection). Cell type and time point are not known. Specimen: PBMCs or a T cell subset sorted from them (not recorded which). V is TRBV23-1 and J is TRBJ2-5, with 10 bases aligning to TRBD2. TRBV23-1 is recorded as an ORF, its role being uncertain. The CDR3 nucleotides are TGCGCCGCCATACGGCTGGGACTAGCGCACCAAGAGACCCAGTACTTC. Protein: CAAIRLGLAHQETQYF.